The sequence of this TCR beta chain was determined in a study of T cell repertoires in cytomegalovirus infection. Study at large: Epitope selection comprised recently identified HLA-C-restricted CMV epitopes and well-studied HLA-B-restricted CMV epitopes. Both CMV infection and a matching HLA type were indicated by public TCR beta signatures. Study outcomes and limitations: Based on cumulative public TCR beta family frequency, carriers of CMV plus the relevant HLA were identified.

About this clonotype: Its specificity is unknown.

A single record per CDR3 protein comes from TCRdb applying MiXCR to the reads. Found here are approximately 990,000 distinct CDR3 sequences, roughly 30% of them singletons; the top ten hold about an eighth. The V gene's germline CDR1 is MGHRA and CDR2 YSYEKL. The ends were cut back, 0 bases at V and 3 bases at J, with 15 bases in the middle. The CDR3 length is 17 residues. The V call is TRBV4-1, the J call TRBJ2-4; TRBD1 is a possible D gene (6 bases). This sequence originates from a human donor in good health (CMV status not recorded). Some clones in this sample may be carry-over from other donors' samples. The sequences come from cultured CD8+ T cells from PBMCs, collected from culture after CMV antigen stimulation. The CDR3 DNA sequence: TGCGCCAGCAGCCAAGAAAGGCAGGGGATCGACAAAAACATTCAGTACTTC. Translating gives CASSQERQGIDKNIQYF.